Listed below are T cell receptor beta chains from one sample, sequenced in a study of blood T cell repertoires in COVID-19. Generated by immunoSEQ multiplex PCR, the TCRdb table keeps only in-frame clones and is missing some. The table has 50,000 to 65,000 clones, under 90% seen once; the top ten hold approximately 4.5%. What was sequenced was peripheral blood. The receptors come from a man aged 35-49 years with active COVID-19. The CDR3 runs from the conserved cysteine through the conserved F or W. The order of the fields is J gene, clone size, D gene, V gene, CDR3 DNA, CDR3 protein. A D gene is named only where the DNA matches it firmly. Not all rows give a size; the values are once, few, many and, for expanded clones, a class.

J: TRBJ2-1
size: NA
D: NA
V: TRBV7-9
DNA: TGTGCCAGCAGCCCTGACTCGAGTGCCCGAGGTGAGCAGTTCTTC
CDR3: CASSPDSSARGEQFF

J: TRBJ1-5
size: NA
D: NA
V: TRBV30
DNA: TGTGCCTGGAGTGGGACAGTCGAAGGGCCCCAGCATTTT
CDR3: CAWSGTVEGPQHF

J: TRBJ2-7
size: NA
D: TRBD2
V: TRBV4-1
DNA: TGCGCCAGCAGCCAAGATGAGCGGGACCCTTTCTACGAGCAGTACTTC
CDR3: CASSQDERDPFYEQYF

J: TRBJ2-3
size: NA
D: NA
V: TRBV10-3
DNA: TGTGCCATCAGGGGGGCAGACACTAGCACAGATACGCAGTATTTT
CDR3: CAIRGADTSTDTQYF

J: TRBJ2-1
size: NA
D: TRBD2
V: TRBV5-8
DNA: TGTGCCAGCAGCTTGGTTCGGACTAGCGGGGTTAGCTCCTACAATGAGCAGTTCTTC
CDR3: CASSLVRTSGVSSYNEQFF

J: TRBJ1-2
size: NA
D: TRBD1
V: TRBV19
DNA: TGTGCCAGTAGTAGTCACAGGGGGGACTATGGCTACACCTTC
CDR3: CASSSHRGDYGYTF

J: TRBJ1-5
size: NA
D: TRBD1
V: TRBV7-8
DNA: TGTGCCAGCAGCTTACCTAGGGGGCCCAGCAATCAGCCCCAGCATTTT
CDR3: CASSLPRGPSNQPQHF

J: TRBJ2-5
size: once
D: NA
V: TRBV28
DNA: TGTGCCAGCAGTTCGCCGAGGACCCAGTACTTC
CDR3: CASSSPRTQYF

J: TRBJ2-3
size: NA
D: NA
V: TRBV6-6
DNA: TGTGCCAGCAGTAGGAGTTCAGATACGCAGTATTTT
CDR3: CASSRSSDTQYF

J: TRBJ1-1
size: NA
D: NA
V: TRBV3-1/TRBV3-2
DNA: TGTGCCAGCAGCCAAGATCGTAGGAACCGAGGGGGCACTGAAGCTTTCTTT
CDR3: CASSQDRRNRGGTEAFF

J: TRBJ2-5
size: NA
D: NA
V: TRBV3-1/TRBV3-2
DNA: TGTGCCAGCAGCCCTCTCCAGGGCAGAAGAGCGTGGGAGACCCAGTACTTC
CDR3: CASSPLQGRRAWETQYF

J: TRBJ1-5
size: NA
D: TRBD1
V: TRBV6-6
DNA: TGTGCCAGCAGTGTAGTGGCAGGGGGTAGCAATCAGCCCCAGCATTTT
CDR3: CASSVVAGGSNQPQHF

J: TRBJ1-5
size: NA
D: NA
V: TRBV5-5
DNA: TGTGCCAGCTGCTGGGTGGGGTTCGAGGGGGGGGCCGGTCAGCCCCAGCATTTT
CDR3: CASCWVGFEGGAGQPQHF

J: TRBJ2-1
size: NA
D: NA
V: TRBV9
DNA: TGTGCCAGCAGCGTACAAGGAGGGGCGGAACAGTTCTTC
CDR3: CASSVQGGAEQFF

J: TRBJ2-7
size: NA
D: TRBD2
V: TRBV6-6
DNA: TGTGCCAGCAGTCTGACTAGCGGGGCCCTCTACGAGCAGTACTTC
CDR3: CASSLTSGALYEQYF

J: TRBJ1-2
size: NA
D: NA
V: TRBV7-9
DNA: TGTGCCAGCAGCTTAGAGACCCGGCCCGATTCTAGGGGCTACACCTTC
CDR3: CASSLETRPDSRGYTF

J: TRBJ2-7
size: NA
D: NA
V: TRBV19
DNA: TGTGCCAGTAGTATAGTCGGGGGATACGAGCAGTACTTC
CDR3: CASSIVGGYEQYF

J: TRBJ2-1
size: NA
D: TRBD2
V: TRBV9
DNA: TGTGCCAGCAGCGTTTCCGGGACTAGCGTCAATGAGCAGTTCTTC
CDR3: CASSVSGTSVNEQFF

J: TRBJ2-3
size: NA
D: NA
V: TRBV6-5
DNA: TGTGCCAGCAGCGCAGGGGTGGCGGGCACAGATACGCAGTATTTT
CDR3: CASSAGVAGTDTQYF

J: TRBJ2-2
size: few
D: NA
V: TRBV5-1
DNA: TGCGCCAGCAGCTTGGCGGGGGGACAGAACACCGGGGAGCTGTTTTTT
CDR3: CASSLAGGQNTGELFF

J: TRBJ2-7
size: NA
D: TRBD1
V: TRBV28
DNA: TGTGCCAGCAGGGGGGACAGGGCTAGCTCCTACGAGCAGTACTTC
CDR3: CASRGDRASSYEQYF

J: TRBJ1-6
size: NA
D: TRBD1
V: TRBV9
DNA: TGTGCCAGCAGCGGGGGTGGGACAGCCAAAAATTCACCCCTCCACTTT
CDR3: CASSGGGTAKNSPLHF

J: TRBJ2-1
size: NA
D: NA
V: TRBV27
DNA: TGTGCCAGCAGTATTACTGGCTCCTACAATGAGCAGTTCTTC
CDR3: CASSITGSYNEQFF

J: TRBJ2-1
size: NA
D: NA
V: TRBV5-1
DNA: TGCGCCAGCAGCTTGGATAGTGCGGAATACAATGAGCAGTTCTTC
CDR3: CASSLDSAEYNEQFF

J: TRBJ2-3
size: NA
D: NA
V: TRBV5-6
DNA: TGTGCCAGCAGCGCTGGGGACTCCTCTAAGAATACGCAGTATTTT
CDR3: CASSAGDSSKNTQYF

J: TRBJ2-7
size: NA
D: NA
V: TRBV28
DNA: TGTGCCACTCGAGGGTCGAGCTCCTACGAGCAGTGCTTC
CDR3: CATRGSSSYEQCF

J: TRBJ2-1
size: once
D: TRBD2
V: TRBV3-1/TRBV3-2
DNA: TGTGCCAGCAGCCGACCGGGAGTGACTAGCGGCAAACTTACTATTAACTACAATGAGCAGTTCTTC
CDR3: CASSRPGVTSGKLTINYNEQFF

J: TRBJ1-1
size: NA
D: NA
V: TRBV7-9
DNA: TGTGCCAGCAGCTTAGGGGCAGGGAACACTGAAGCTTTCTTT
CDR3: CASSLGAGNTEAFF

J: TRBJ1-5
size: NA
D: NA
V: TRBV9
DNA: TGTGCCAGCAGCGAGACAGATAGCAATCAGCCCCAGCATTTT
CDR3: CASSETDSNQPQHF

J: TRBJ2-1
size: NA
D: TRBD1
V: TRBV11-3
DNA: TGTGCCAGCAGCGGACCGGGACAGAGCAAATATGAGCAGTTCTTC
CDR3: CASSGPGQSKYEQFF

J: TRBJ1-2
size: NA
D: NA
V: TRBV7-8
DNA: TGTGCCAGCAGCCGAGAGATATCCAGCTATGGCTACACCTTC
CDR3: CASSREISSYGYTF

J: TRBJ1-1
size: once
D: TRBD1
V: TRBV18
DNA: TGTGCCAGCGAAGCCGGGACAGCGAACACTGAAGCTTTCTTT
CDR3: CASEAGTANTEAFF

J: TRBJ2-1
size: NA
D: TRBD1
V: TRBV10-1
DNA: TGCGCCAGCAGGGCGAGACAGGGGACTGAGCAGTTCTTC
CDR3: CASRARQGTEQFF

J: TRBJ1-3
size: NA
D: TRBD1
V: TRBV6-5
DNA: TGTGCCAGCAGATTACAGGGGTCCTCTGGAAACACCATATATTTT
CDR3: CASRLQGSSGNTIYF

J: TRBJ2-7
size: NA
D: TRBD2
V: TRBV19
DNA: TGTGCCAGTAGTCGGGACTATGCCAACTACGAGCAGTACTTC
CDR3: CASSRDYANYEQYF

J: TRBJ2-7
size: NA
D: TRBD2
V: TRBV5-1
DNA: TGCGCCAGCAGCATACTAGCGGAAACATACGAGCAGTACTTC
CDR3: CASSILAETYEQYF

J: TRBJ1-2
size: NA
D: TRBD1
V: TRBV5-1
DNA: TGCGCCAGCAGCTTGGGGACAGGGGGACCGGCCTATGGCTACACCTTC
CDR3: CASSLGTGGPAYGYTF

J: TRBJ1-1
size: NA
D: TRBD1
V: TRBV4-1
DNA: TGCGCCAGCAGCCAAGATATTACAGACAGGGGAAACACTGAAGCTTTCTTT
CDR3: CASSQDITDRGNTEAFF

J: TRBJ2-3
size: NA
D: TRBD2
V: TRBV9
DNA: TGTGCCAGCAGCGCCAACGGGACTAGCGGGAGACCCCTTTACACAGATACGCAGTATTTT
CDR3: CASSANGTSGRPLYTDTQYF

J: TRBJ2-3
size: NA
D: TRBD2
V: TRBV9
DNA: TGTGCCAGCAGCCCGGGGACTAACCTACCGGGCCCCACAGATACGCAGTATTTT
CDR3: CASSPGTNLPGPTDTQYF

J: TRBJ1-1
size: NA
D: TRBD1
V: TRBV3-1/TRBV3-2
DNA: TGTGCCAGCAGTCGACAGGGTGGCACTGAAGCTTTCTTT
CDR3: CASSRQGGTEAFF

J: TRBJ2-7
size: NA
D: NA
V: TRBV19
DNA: TGTGCCAGTAGTGCCGAGGGTTTGGGTACGTACGAGCAGTACTTC
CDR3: CASSAEGLGTYEQYF

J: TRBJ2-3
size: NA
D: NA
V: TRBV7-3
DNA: TGTGCCAGCAGCTTAACGCGAAGGGGGGGTGCAGATACGCAGTATTTT
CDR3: CASSLTRRGGADTQYF

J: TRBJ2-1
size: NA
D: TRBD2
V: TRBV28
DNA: TGTGCCAGCAGTTCCCTGACTAGCCCCTACAATGAGCAGTTCTTC
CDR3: CASSSLTSPYNEQFF

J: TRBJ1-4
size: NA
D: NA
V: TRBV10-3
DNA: TGTGCCATCAGTGTGTCCCAGACACTGGGTGCAGGGGAAAAACTGTTTTTT
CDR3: CAISVSQTLGAGEKLFF

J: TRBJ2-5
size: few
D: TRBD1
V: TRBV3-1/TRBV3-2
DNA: TGTGCCAGCAGCCGCGGACAGGGCCAAGAGACCCAGTACTTC
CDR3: CASSRGQGQETQYF

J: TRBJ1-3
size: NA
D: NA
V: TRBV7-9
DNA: TGTGCCAGCAGCTTACGCGGGGGAAACACCATATATTTT
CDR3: CASSLRGGNTIYF

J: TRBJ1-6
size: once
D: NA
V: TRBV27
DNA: TGTGCCAGCACGAGCTCCTATAATTCACCCCTCCACTTT
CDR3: CASTSSYNSPLHF

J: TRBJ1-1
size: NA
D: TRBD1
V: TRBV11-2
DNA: TGTGCCAGCAGCTTAGAAAGGACAGGAGTGGCTTTCTTT
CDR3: CASSLERTGVAFF

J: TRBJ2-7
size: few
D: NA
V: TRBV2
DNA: TGTGCCAGCAGTGGGACAGCTTCCTACGAGCAGTACTTC
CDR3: CASSGTASYEQYF

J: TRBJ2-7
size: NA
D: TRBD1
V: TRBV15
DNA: TGTGCCACCAGCAGAGATATTACAGGGGGCTACGAGCAGTACTTC
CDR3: CATSRDITGGYEQYF